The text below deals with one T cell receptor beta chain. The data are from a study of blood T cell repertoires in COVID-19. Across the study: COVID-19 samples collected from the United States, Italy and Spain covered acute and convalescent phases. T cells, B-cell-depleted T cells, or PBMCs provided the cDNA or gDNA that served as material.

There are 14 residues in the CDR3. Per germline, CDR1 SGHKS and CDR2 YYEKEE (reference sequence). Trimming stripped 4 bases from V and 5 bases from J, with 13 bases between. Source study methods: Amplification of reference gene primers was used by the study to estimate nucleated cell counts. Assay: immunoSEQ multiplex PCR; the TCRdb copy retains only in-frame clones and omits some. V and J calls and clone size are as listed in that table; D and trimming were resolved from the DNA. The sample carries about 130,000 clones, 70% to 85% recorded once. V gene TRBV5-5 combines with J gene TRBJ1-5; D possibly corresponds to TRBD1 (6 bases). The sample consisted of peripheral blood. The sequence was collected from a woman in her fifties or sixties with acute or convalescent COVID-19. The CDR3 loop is CASSTGEGDQPQHF. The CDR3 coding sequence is TGTGCCAGCAGCACGGGGGAGGGGGATCAGCCCCAGCATTTT.